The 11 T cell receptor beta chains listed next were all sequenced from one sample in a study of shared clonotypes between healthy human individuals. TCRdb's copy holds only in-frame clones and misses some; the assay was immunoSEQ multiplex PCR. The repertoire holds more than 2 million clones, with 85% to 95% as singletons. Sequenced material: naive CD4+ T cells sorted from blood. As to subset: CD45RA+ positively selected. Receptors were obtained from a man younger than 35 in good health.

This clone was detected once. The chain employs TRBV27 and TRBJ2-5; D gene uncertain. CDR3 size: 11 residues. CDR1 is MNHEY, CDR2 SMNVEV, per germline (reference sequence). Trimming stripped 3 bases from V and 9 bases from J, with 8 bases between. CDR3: CASSFYGAQYF. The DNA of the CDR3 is TGTGCCAGCAGTTTTTACGGCGCCCAGTACTTC.

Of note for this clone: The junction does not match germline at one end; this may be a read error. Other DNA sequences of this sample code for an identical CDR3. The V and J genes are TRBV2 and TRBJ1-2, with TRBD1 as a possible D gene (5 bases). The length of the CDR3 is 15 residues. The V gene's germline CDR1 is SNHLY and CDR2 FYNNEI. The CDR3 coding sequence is TGTGCTAGCAGTGAAGAGGGGACCGTAAACTATGGCTACACCTTC. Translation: CASSEEGTVNYGYTF.

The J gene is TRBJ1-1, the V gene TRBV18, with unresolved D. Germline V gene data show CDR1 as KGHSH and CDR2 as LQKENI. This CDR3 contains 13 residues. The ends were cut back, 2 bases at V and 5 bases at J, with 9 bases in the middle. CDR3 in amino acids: CASSPGWTTEAFF. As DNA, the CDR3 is TGTGCCAGCTCACCAGGCTGGACGACTGAAGCTTTCTTT.

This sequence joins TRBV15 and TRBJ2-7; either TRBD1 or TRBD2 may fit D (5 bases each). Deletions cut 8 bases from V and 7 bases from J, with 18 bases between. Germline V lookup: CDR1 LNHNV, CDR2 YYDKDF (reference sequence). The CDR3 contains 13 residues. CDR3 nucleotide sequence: TGTGCCACCGGGGTTCGGGGCCTAGGGGAGCAGTACTTC. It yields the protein CATGVRGLGEQYF.

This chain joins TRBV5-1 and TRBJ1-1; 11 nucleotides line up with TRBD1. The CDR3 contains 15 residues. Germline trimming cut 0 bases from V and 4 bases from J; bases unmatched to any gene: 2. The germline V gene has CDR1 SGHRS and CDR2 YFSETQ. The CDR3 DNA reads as TGCGCCAGCAGCTTGGGGACAGGGGGCCGCACTGAAGCTTTCTTT. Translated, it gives CASSLGTGGRTEAFF.

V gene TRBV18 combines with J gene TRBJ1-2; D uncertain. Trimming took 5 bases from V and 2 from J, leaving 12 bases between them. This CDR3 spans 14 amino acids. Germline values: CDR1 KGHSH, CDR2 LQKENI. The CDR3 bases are TGTGCCAGCTCAGGAGGGCGCCGAAACTATGGCTACACCTTC. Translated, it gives CASSGGRRNYGYTF. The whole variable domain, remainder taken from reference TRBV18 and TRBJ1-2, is NAGVMQNPRHLVRRRGQEARLRCSPMKGHSHVYWYRQLPEEGLKFMVYLQKENIIDESGMPKERFSAEFPKEGPSILRIQQVVRGDSAAYFCASSGGRRNYGYTFGSGTRLTVV.

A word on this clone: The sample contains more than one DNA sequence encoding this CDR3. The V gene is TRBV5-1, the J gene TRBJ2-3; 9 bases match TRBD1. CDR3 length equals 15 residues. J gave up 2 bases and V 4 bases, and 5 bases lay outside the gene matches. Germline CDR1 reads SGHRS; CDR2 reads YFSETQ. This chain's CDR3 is CASSRTGDNTDTQYF. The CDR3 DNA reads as TGCGCCAGCAGCCGGACAGGGGATAACACAGATACGCAGTATTTT.

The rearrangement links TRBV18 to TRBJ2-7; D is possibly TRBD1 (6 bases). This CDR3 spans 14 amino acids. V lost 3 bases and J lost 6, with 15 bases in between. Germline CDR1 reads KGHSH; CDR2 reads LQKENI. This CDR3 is CASSPGAESGEQYF. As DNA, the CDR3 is TGTGCCAGCTCACCGGGGGCAGAAAGTGGCGAGCAGTACTTC.

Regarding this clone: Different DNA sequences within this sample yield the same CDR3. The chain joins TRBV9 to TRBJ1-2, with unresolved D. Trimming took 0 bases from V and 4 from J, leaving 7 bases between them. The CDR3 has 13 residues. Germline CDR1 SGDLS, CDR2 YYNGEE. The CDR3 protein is CASSVGGSYGYTF. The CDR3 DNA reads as TGTGCCAGCAGCGTAGGGGGTTCCTATGGCTACACCTTC.

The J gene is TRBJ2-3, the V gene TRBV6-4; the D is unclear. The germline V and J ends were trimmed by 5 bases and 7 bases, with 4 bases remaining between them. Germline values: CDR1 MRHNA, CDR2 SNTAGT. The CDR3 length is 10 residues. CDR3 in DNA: TGTGCCAGCAGTCTCAATACGCAGTATTTT. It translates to CASSLNTQYF.

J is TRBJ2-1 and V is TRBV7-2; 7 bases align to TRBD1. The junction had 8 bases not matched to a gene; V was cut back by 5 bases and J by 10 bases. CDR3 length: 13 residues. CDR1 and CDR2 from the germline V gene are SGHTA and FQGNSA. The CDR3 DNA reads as TGTGCCAGCAGCCCGCACAGGGGAAGCGAGCAGTTCTTC. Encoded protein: CASSPHRGSEQFF. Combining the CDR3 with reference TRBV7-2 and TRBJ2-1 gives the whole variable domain GAGVSQSPSNKVTEKGKDVELRCDPISGHTALYWYRQSLGQGLEFLIYFQGNSAPDKSGLPSDRFSAERTGGSVSTLTIQRTQQEDSAVYLCASSPHRGSEQFFGPGTRLTVL.